This TCR beta chain is drawn from a study of T-cell reconstitution after alpha-beta-depleted transplantation in children (dated by TCRdb to about 2016). Describing the broader study: The study quantitatively tracked T-cell immune reconstitution after TCRalphabeta/CD19-depleted allogeneic hematopoietic cell transplantation in children using TCR repertoire profiling.

This clonotype was observed many times. The specificity of this receptor is unknown. No much larger clone is present one base from it, and per-base qualities are unavailable. Germline trimming: 6 bases from V, 6 bases from J; junction bases outside gene matches: 7. Its CDR3 holds 13 amino acids, cysteine through phenylalanine. Just CDR3 DNA is preserved here, 39 bases in frame from base 1. CDR1 and CDR2 were assigned from the germline V gene (reference sequence) as DFQATT and SNEGSKA. Receptor libraries were prepared by PCR. Instrument on record: Illumina HiSeq 2500. Molecular barcoding was employed in the preparation of TCR libraries, with unique molecular identifiers being used to normalize TCRbeta repertoire quantification. Using fastp trimming at Q25 and MiXCR clonotype assembly, TCRdb reanalyzed the public sequencing data and kept in-frame beta chains. Identical CDR3 protein sequences are pooled into one entry, listed with their most common genes and DNA. In this sample the table shows around 600,000 distinct CDR3 sequences, roughly 17% of which occur a single time. 1.1% of the sample is held by the ten biggest clonotypes.

This TCR was recovered from a human donor who donated a stem cell graft to a child with acute myeloid leukemia. The sequences come from PBMCs from the stem cell graft donor, collected from the stem cell graft. The sequence links TRBV20-1 to TRBJ1-2, with 10 central nucleotides matching TRBD1. The DNA reads as follows: TGCAGTGCCGACCCGGGACAGGGGAATGGCTACACCTTC. Its translation is CSADPGQGNGYTF.